Sequencing of this T cell receptor beta chain was carried out in a study of patients and donors after allogeneic stem cell transplantation. Trimming stripped 0 bases from V and 2 bases from J, with 11 bases between. CDR3 size: 15 residues. Germline V CDR1 and CDR2: DFQATT, SNEGSKA (reference sequence). TCRdb fed the RT-PCR reads into MiXCR, producing one record per CDR3 protein. The profile shows over 400,000 distinct CDR3 sequences, 16% of them singletons. In its sample, this clonotype was seen a few times. The sample was blood, either unsorted or a sorted T cell fraction (not recorded which). The sequence was obtained from a human donor who was either an allogeneic HSCT recipient or a stem cell or donor lymphocyte infusion donor (not recorded which). It is not recorded whose cells these are; they may come from a transplant donor. The V gene is TRBV20-1, the J gene TRBJ2-1, with D perhaps TRBD2 (5 bases). The CDR3 nucleotides are TGCAGTGCTAGAGATCAGAGGGTTCCCTACAATGAGCAGTTCTTC. The encoded protein is CSARDQRVPYNEQFF.